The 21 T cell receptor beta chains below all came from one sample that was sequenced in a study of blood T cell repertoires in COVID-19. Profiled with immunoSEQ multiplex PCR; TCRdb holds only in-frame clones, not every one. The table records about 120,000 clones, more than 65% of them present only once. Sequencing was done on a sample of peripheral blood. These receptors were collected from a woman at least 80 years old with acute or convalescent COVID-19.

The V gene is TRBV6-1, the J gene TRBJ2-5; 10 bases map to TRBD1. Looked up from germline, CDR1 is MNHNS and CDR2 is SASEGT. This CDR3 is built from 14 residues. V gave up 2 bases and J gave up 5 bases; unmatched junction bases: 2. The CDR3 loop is CASSERGQGETQYF. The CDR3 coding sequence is TGTGCCAGCAGTGAAAGGGGACAGGGGGAGACCCAGTACTTC.

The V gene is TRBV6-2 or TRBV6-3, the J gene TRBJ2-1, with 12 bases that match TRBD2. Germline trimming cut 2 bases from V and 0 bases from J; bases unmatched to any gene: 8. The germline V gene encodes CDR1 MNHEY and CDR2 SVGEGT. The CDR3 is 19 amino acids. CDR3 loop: CASSYELAGGPSSYNEQFF. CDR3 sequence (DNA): TGTGCCAGCAGTTACGAGCTAGCGGGAGGGCCGAGCTCCTACAATGAGCAGTTCTTC.

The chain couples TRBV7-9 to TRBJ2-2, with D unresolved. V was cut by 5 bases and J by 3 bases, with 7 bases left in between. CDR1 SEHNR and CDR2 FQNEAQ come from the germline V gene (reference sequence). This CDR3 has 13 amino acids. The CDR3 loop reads CASSTDDTGELFF. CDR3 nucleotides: TGTGCCAGCAGCACAGATGACACCGGGGAGCTGTTTTTT.

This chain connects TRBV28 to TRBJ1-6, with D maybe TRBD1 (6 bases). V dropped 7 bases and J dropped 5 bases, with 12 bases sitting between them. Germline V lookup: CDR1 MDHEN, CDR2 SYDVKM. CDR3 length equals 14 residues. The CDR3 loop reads CASTSGTNNSPLHF. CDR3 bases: TGTGCCAGCACCTCCGGGACAAATAATTCACCCCTCCACTTT. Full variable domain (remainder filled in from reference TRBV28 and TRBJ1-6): DVKVTQSSRYLVKRTGEKVFLECVQDMDHENMFWYRQDPGLGLRLIYFSYDVKMKEKGDIPEGYSVSREKKERFSLILESASTNQTSMYLCASTSGTNNSPLHFGNGTRLTVT.

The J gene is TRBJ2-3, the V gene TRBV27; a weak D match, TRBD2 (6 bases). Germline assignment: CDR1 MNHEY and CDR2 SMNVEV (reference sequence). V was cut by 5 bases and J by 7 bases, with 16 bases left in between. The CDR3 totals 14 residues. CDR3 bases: TGTGCCAGCAGTCCGGGACTTCCGCAGAATACGCAGTATTTT. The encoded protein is CASSPGLPQNTQYF.

The CDR3 reads CASSIPGGHNEQFF. DNA of the CDR3: TGTGCCAGTAGTATTCCAGGGGGCCACAATGAGCAGTTCTTC. This chain links TRBV19 with TRBJ2-1; TRBD1 matches 8 bases. The CDR3 spans 14 residues. After removal of 3 bases from V and 5 bases from J, the junction contained 3 bases not matched to a gene. Germline values: CDR1 LNHDA, CDR2 SQIVND (reference sequence).

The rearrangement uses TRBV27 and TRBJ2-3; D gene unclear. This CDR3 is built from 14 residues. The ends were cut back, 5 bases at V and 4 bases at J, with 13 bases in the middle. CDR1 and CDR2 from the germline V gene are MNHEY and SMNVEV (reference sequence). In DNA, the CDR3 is TGTGCCAGCAGTCCTCGAGATTTCGCAGATACGCAGTATTTT. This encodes CASSPRDFADTQYF.

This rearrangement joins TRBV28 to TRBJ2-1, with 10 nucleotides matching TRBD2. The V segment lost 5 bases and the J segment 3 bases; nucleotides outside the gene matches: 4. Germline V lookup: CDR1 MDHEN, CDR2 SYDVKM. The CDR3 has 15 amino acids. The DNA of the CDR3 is TGTGCCAGCAGTCCTAGCGGGAGAGGCTACAATGAGCAGTTCTTC. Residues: CASSPSGRGYNEQFF.

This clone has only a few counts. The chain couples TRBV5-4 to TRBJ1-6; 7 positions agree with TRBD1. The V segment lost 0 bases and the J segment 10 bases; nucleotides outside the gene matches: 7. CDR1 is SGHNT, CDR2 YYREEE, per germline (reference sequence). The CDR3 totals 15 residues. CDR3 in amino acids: CASSLGRGGDSPLHF. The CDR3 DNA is TGTGCCAGCAGCTTGGGGAGAGGGGGCGACTCACCCCTCCACTTT.

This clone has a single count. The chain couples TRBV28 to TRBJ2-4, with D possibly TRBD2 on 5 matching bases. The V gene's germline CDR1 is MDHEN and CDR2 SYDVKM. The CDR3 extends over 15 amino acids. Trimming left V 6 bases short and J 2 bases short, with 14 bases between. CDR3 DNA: TGTGCCAGCAGCAACGTCGGGGAAACCAAAAACATTCAGTACTTC. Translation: CASSNVGETKNIQYF.

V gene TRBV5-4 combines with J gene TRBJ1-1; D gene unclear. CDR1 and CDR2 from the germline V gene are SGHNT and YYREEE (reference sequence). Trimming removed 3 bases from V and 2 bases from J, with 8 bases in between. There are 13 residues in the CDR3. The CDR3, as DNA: TGTGCCAGCAGCTCGCGGGTTAACACTGAAGCTTTCTTT. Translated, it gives CASSSRVNTEAFF.

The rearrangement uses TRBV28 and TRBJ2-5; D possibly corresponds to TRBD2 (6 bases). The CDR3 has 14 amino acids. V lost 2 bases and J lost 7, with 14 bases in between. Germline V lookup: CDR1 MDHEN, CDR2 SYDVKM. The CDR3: CASSLGGILGTQYF. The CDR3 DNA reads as TGTGCCAGCAGTTTAGGCGGGATTCTGGGGACCCAGTACTTC.

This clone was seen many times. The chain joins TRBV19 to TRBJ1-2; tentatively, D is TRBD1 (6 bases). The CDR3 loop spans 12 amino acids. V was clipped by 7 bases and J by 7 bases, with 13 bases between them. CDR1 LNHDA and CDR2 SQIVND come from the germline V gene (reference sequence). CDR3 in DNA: TGTGCCAGTACCCGGGGGGCAGCTGGCTACACCTTC. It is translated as CASTRGAAGYTF.

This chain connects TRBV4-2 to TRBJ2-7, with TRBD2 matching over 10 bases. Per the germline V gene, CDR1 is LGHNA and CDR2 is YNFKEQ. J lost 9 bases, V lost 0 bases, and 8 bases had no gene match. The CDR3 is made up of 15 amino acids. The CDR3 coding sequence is TGTGCCAGCAGCCAAGATACAGCGGGAGGGCCGCGGCAGTACTTC. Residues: CASSQDTAGGPRQYF.

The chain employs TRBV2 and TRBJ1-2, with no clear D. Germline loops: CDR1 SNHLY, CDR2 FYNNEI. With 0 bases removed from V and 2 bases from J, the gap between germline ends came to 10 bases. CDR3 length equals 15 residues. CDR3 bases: TGTGCCAGCAGTGAAGCGTCAGCCGGGAACTATGGCTACACCTTC. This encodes CASSEASAGNYGYTF.

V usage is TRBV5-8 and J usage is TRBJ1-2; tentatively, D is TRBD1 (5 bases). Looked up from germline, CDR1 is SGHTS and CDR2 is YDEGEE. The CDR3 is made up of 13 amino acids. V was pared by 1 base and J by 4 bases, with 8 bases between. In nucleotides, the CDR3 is TGTGCCAGCAGCTTGCCAGGGCTCTATGGCTACACCTTC. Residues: CASSLPGLYGYTF.

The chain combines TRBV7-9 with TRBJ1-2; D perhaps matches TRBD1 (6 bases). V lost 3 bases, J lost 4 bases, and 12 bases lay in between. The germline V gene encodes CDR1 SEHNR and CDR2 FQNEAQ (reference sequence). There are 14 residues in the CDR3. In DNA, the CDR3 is TGTGCCAGCAGCTTGAACAGGGAAGGCTATGGCTACACCTTC. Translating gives CASSLNREGYGYTF.

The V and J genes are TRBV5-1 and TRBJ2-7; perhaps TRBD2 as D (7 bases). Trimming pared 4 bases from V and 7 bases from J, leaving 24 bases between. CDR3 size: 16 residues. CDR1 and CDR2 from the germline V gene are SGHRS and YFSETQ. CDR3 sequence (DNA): TGCGCCAGCAGCCCCCGTGGGGGGGCGGGAGTAGGGGAGCAGTACTTC. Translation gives CASSPRGGAGVGEQYF.

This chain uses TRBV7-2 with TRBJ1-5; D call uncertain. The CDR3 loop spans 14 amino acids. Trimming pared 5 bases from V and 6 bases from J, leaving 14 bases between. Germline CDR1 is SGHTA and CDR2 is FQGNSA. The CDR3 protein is CASSAQPRGQPQHF. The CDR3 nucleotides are TGTGCCAGCAGCGCCCAGCCTAGAGGTCAGCCCCAGCATTTT.

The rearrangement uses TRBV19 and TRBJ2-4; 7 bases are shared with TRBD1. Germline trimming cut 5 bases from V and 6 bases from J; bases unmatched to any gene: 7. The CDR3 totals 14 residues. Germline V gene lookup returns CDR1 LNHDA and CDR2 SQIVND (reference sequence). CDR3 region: CASSGQQGVNIQYF. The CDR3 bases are TGTGCCAGTAGTGGTCAGCAGGGGGTAAACATTCAGTACTTC. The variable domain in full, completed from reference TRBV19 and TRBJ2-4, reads DGGITQSPKYLFRKEGQNVTLSCEQNLNHDAMYWYRQDPGQGLRLIYYSQIVNDFQKGDIAEGYSVSREKKESFPLTVTSAQKNPTAFYLCASSGQQGVNIQYFGAGTRLSVL.

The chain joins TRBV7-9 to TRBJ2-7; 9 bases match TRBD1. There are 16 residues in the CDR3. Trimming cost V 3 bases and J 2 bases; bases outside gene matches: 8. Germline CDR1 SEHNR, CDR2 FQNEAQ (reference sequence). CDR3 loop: CASSLVAGTGTYEQYF. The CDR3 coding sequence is TGTGCCAGCAGCTTGGTTGCCGGGACAGGGACCTACGAGCAGTACTTC. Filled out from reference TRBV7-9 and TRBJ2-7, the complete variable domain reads DTGVSQNPRHKITKRGQNVTFRCDPISEHNRLYWYRQTLGQGPEFLTYFQNEAQLEKSRLLSDRFSAERPKGSFSTLEIQRTEQGDSAMYLCASSLVAGTGTYEQYFGPGTRLTVT.